This is a list of T cell receptor beta chains from one sample in a study of blood T cells in healthy people across ages. One entry per CDR3 protein results from TCRdb running MiXCR on the 5' RACE reads. The repertoire holds around 650,000 distinct CDR3 sequences, roughly two fifths seen once, with roughly 30% in the top ten. The material sequenced was blood. The source of these receptors is an elderly man in good health. The CDR3 runs from the conserved cysteine through the conserved F or W. Fields, in order: clone size, V gene, J gene, D gene, CDR3 DNA, CDR3 protein. The D gene is left open where the match is weak. Rows give clone size only sometimes, using once, few, many, or a class for an expanded clone.

size: NA; V: TRBV28; J: TRBJ1-2; D: TRBD1; DNA: TGTGCCAGCAGCCTAGACAGGGACGGCTATGGCTACACCTTC; CDR3: CASSLDRDGYGYTF
size: NA; V: TRBV4-3; J: TRBJ1-2; D: NA; DNA: TGCGCCAGCAGCCACGCCATAGCCCGGACTAACTATGGCTACACCTTC; CDR3: CASSHAIARTNYGYTF
size: NA; V: TRBV6-1; J: TRBJ2-5; D: TRBD2; DNA: TGTGCCAGCAGTGTCCTAGCGGGGGGGGACCAAGAGACCCAGTACTTC; CDR3: CASSVLAGGDQETQYF
size: few; V: TRBV24-1; J: TRBJ1-2; D: NA; DNA: TGTGCCACCAGTGAGCCGACAGCCCTCTATGGCTACACCTTC; CDR3: CATSEPTALYGYTF
size: NA; V: TRBV12-3/TRBV12-4; J: TRBJ2-5; D: TRBD2; DNA: TGTGCCAGCAGTCCGGGGACTAGCGGGAGGGCCTTAGAGACCCAGTACTTC; CDR3: CASSPGTSGRALETQYF
size: NA; V: TRBV4-1; J: TRBJ1-2; D: TRBD1; DNA: TGCGCCAGCAGCCAACTACCTGTAGGACAGGGTCGTTATGGCTACACCTTC; CDR3: CASSQLPVGQGRYGYTF
size: NA; V: TRBV6-2/TRBV6-3; J: TRBJ2-3; D: TRBD1; DNA: TGTGCCAGCAGTGGAGTAAGGGGGCCGACAGATACGCAGTATTTT; CDR3: CASSGVRGPTDTQYF
size: NA; V: TRBV6-6; J: TRBJ1-5; D: NA; DNA: TGTGCCACCTTGGGGGGAGGTGTAAAAACCCAGCATTTT; CDR3: CATLGGGVKTQHF
size: NA; V: TRBV11-2; J: TRBJ1-5; D: TRBD1; DNA: TGTGCCAGCAGCTTTGGGACAGGGGCGATTAATCAGCCCCAGCATTTT; CDR3: CASSFGTGAINQPQHF
size: once; V: TRBV3-1; J: TRBJ2-1; D: TRBD2; DNA: TGTGCCAGCAGTTACGGGGGGGGCTCCAATGAGCAGTTCTTC; CDR3: CASSYGGGSNEQFF
size: few; V: TRBV20-1; J: TRBJ2-5; D: TRBD2; DNA: TGCAGTGCTAGAGGCGGTATGAGGGCTAGCGGGGCACAAGAGACCCAGTACTTC; CDR3: CSARGGMRASGAQETQYF
size: NA; V: TRBV6-2/TRBV6-3; J: TRBJ2-6; D: TRBD1; DNA: TGTGCCAGCAGTTTGGGGGAGGAGGTGACAGGGGACCTTTTCGTCCTGACTTTC; CDR3: CASSLGEEVTGDLFVLTF
size: NA; V: TRBV7-3; J: TRBJ2-1; D: TRBD2; DNA: TGTGCCAGCAGCCGCCCGTCGGGGGGAATAGCGGTCGACACGAGCTCCTACAATGAGCAGTTCTTC; CDR3: CASSRPSGGIAVDTSSYNEQFF
size: NA; V: TRBV11-3; J: TRBJ2-3; D: NA; DNA: TGTGCCAGCAGCTCCTTACCTCCCACTCACAGGAGGGGCACAGATACGCAGTATTTT; CDR3: CASSSLPPTHRRGTDTQYF
size: once; V: TRBV7-2; J: TRBJ2-3; D: TRBD2; DNA: TGTGCCAGCAGCCTCGGGAGCGGGGGACGGGGAACAGATACGCGGTATTTT; CDR3: CASSLGSGGRGTDTRYF
size: few; V: TRBV20-1; J: TRBJ2-2; D: NA; DNA: TGCAGTGCCCACAGCAGGGCAGGTACCGGGAAGCTGTTTTTT; CDR3: CSAHSRAGTGKLFF